Listed below are T cell receptor beta chains from one sample, sequenced in a study of T cell responses to AZD1222 COVID-19 vaccine. TCRdb's copy holds only in-frame clones and misses some; the assay was immunoSEQ multiplex PCR. This table holds around 140,000 clones, 93% found once. Specimen: peripheral blood, collected on day 0 of AZD1222 vaccination. The receptors shown here come from an adult in good health. Each CDR3 is given with its conserved first and last residue. A D gene is named only where the DNA matches it firmly. Part of the rows lack a size; the others show once, few, many or a class for expanded clones.

J: TRBJ1-1
V: TRBV24-1
size: few
D: TRBD1
CDR3: CATSDSRGVPCNTEAFF
DNA: TGTGCCACCAGTGACTCCAGGGGGGTACCCTGCAACACTGAAGCTTTCTTT

J: TRBJ2-7
V: TRBV5-1
size: -
D: -
CDR3: CASSLEVGPSEQYF
DNA: TGCGCCAGCAGCTTGGAGGTAGGGCCCTCCGAGCAGTACTTC

J: TRBJ2-1
V: TRBV3-1/TRBV3-2
size: -
D: -
CDR3: CASSVGGMILNEQFF
DNA: TGTGCCAGCAGCGTTGGGGGGATGATACTAAATGAGCAGTTCTTC

J: TRBJ1-6
V: TRBV28
size: -
D: -
CDR3: CASSGEEYGSPLHF
DNA: TGTGCCAGCAGTGGGGAAGAGTACGGTTCACCCCTCCACTTT

J: TRBJ1-5
V: TRBV5-1
size: -
D: -
CDR3: CASSLEPNQPQHF
DNA: TGCGCCAGCAGCTTGGAACCCAATCAGCCCCAGCATTTT

J: TRBJ1-2
V: TRBV7-2
size: -
D: -
CDR3: CASSRTISNYGYTF
DNA: TGTGCCAGCAGCCGGACGATTAGTAACTATGGCTACACCTTC

J: TRBJ1-1
V: TRBV5-4
size: -
D: -
CDR3: CASSTPNTEAFF
DNA: TGTGCCAGCAGCACTCCGAACACTGAAGCTTTCTTT

J: TRBJ1-5
V: TRBV7-9
size: -
D: -
CDR3: CASSFGQGRYRDQPQHF
DNA: TGTGCCAGCAGCTTCGGGCAGGGGCGTTATCGAGATCAGCCCCAGCATTTT

J: TRBJ2-7
V: TRBV7-8
size: -
D: -
CDR3: CASSLGGRGEYEQYF
DNA: TGTGCCAGCAGCTTAGGAGGGAGAGGGGAATACGAGCAGTACTTC

J: TRBJ2-7
V: TRBV4-2
size: -
D: -
CDR3: CASSQVFIGRDYEQYF
DNA: TGTGCCAGCAGCCAAGTGTTTATAGGCAGGGACTACGAGCAGTACTTC

J: TRBJ1-2
V: TRBV9
size: once
D: TRBD1
CDR3: CASSSRPGQASKGPYYGYTF
DNA: TGTGCCAGCAGCTCCAGGCCGGGACAGGCGAGCAAAGGGCCCTACTATGGCTACACCTTC

J: TRBJ2-7
V: TRBV7-2
size: -
D: -
CDR3: CASSSRVSYEQYF
DNA: TGTGCCAGCAGCTCCAGAGTCTCCTACGAGCAGTACTTC

J: TRBJ1-6
V: TRBV15
size: once
D: TRBD1
CDR3: CATRTGSSYNSPLHF
DNA: TGTGCCACCAGGACAGGGAGCTCCTATAATTCACCCCTCCACTTT

J: TRBJ2-3
V: TRBV29-1
size: -
D: TRBD2
CDR3: CSVAPSGRAGGDTQYF
DNA: TGCAGCGTTGCCCCAAGCGGGAGGGCCGGTGGAGATACGCAGTATTTT

J: TRBJ1-2
V: TRBV25-1
size: -
D: TRBD1
CDR3: CASSQGPYHYGYTF
DNA: TGTGCCAGCTCACAGGGGCCATACCACTATGGCTACACCTTC

J: TRBJ1-4
V: TRBV28
size: -
D: -
CDR3: CASSSSWRAGEKLFF
DNA: TGTGCCAGCAGTTCGTCGTGGAGGGCGGGCGAAAAACTGTTTTTT

J: TRBJ1-1
V: TRBV6-2/TRBV6-3
size: -
D: -
CDR3: CASSYGGSGAGAFF
DNA: TGTGCCAGCAGTTATGGAGGGTCCGGAGCTGGAGCTTTCTTT

J: TRBJ2-7
V: TRBV19
size: -
D: TRBD1
CDR3: CASQGQGLAPGIYEQYF
DNA: TGTGCCAGCCAGGGACAGGGCCTTGCCCCGGGAATTTACGAGCAGTACTTC

J: TRBJ1-5
V: TRBV6-6
size: -
D: -
CDR3: CASSYPRGEGGQPQHF
DNA: TGTGCCAGCAGTTACCCGAGGGGAGAGGGGGGTCAGCCCCAGCATTTT

J: TRBJ2-6
V: TRBV10-3
size: few
D: TRBD1
CDR3: CAISERGRTVSSLRLGPLTF
DNA: TGTGCCATCAGTGAAAGGGGGCGGACAGTGTCTTCTTTAAGGCTGGGTCCCCTGACTTTC

J: TRBJ2-7
V: TRBV12-3/TRBV12-4
size: once
D: TRBD2
CDR3: CASSPTGLAGTYF
DNA: TGTGCCAGCAGTCCGACGGGACTAGCGGGAACGTACTTC

J: TRBJ1-5
V: TRBV28
size: -
D: -
CDR3: CASEQGTQPQHF
DNA: TGTGCCAGCGAACAGGGCACTCAGCCCCAGCATTTT

J: TRBJ2-5
V: TRBV24-1
size: -
D: TRBD1
CDR3: CATSAGTGVETQYF
DNA: TGTGCCACCAGTGCCGGGACAGGGGTTGAGACCCAGTACTTC